The source of this T cell receptor beta chain is a study of blood T cell repertoires in COVID-19. Study context: T cells, B-cell-depleted T cells, or PBMCs supplied cDNA or gDNA.

Patients from Seattle were sampled longitudinally, starting during active infection. Germline CDR1 reads MNHEY; CDR2 reads SMNVEV (reference sequence). The CDR3 contains 14 residues. V was clipped by 5 bases and J by 8 bases; unmatched bases: 8. In the authors' methods: Estimation of nucleated cell counts relied on the amplification of reference gene primers. Assay: immunoSEQ multiplex PCR; the TCRdb copy retains only in-frame clones and omits some. For V, J and clone size, that table is used; D and trimming come from the DNA. Of 250,000 to 400,000 clones listed, around 90% were seen once; the top ten hold less than 3.5%.

The V gene is TRBV27, the J gene TRBJ1-4, with 7 bases lining up with TRBD1. This receptor was obtained from a woman aged 30 to 39 with COVID-19, enrolled during active disease. Sequences were obtained from peripheral blood. DNA for the CDR3: TGTGCCAGCAGTCAAAGACAGGGAAGAGAAAAACTGTTTTTT. Translated: CASSQRQGREKLFF.